The 21 T cell receptor beta chains presented below share a single source sample, sequenced in a study of shared clonotypes between healthy human individuals. Libraries were prepared by immunoSEQ multiplex PCR; TCRdb keeps only in-frame clonotypes and omits some of them. Of roughly 2,500,000 clones in the sample, 93% were seen once. Input material: naive CD4+ T cells from PBMCs. The sample's subset: CD45RA+ positively selected. The receptor set was obtained from a young man in good health. Some clones in this sample may be carry-over from other donors' samples.

This clone was recorded only once. This chain's CDR3 is CASSPLAGTTNEQFF. The CDR3 nucleotides are TGTGCCAGCTCACCACTCGCTGGGACCACCAATGAGCAGTTCTTC. The V gene is TRBV18, the J gene TRBJ2-1, with D possibly called TRBD1 or TRBD2 (5 bases each). From germline, CDR1 is KGHSH and CDR2 LQKENI. The CDR3 runs to 15 residues. Trimming cost V 1 base and J 6 bases, with 13 bases left between them.

The chain uses TRBV11-2 and TRBJ1-4, with D maybe TRBD1 (5 bases). CDR3 length equals 17 residues. Germline V CDR1 and CDR2: SGHAT, FQNNGV. V lost 5 bases, J lost 5 bases, and 21 bases lay in between. The CDR3 nucleotides read TGTGCCAGCAGCCCCGATTGGGACGGTACCGAGAATGAAAAACTGTTTTTT. This encodes CASSPDWDGTENEKLFF.

This chain connects TRBV28 to TRBJ1-3; 7 nucleotides align to TRBD1. The CDR3 runs to 16 residues. Germline CDR1 MDHEN, CDR2 SYDVKM. V trimming: 7 bases; J trimming: 0 bases; junction bases outside the gene matches: 9. CDR3 protein: CASKTGNRGSGNTIYF. In DNA form, the CDR3 reads TGTGCCAGCAAGACAGGGAACCGTGGCTCTGGAAACACCATATATTTT.

This sequence joins TRBV5-1 and TRBJ2-3; possible D gene TRBD1, 6 bases. In germline, CDR1 is SGHRS, CDR2 YFSETQ. V lost 7 bases to trimming and J lost 0 bases, with 12 bases between them. The CDR3 covers 14 residues. This CDR3 is CASRTGPSTDTQYF. Written as DNA, the CDR3 is TGCGCCAGCCGAACAGGGCCTAGCACAGATACGCAGTATTTT.

This clone appeared once. This rearrangement joins TRBV5-1 to TRBJ1-4; D unclear. CDR1 is SGHRS, CDR2 YFSETQ, per germline. The CDR3 is 13 amino acids. The V end lost 4 bases, the J end lost 5 bases, and 9 bases lay between the germline ends. The CDR3 nucleotides read TGCGCCAGCAGCCCCACGGAAAATGAAAAACTGTTTTTT. This encodes CASSPTENEKLFF.

The chain carries TRBV6-1 and TRBJ2-7, with TRBD1 matching 7 bases. This CDR3 is built from 13 residues. CDR1 MNHNS and CDR2 SASEGT come from the germline V gene. The V gene end was trimmed by 9 bases and the J gene end by 2 bases; junction bases not matched to a gene: 7. This chain's CDR3 is CASRVDRTYEQYF. Here the CDR3 DNA reads TGTGCCAGTCGGGTGGACAGGACCTACGAGCAGTACTTC.

This sequence joins TRBV7-7 and TRBJ2-1; D is ambiguous. Germline lookup yields CDR1 SSHAT and CDR2 FNYEAQ (reference sequence). Trimming pared 5 bases from V and 5 bases from J, leaving 10 bases between. The CDR3 loop spans 13 amino acids. The CDR3 here is CASSPQVHNEQFF. For the CDR3, the DNA is TGTGCCAGCAGCCCCCAAGTGCACAATGAGCAGTTCTTC.

This clone came up a few times. The rearrangement links TRBV7-9 to TRBJ1-1; D not certain. The CDR3 is made up of 12 amino acids. Between the trimmed V and J ends, which lost 5 bases and 5 bases, there was a span of 9 bases. Germline CDR1 SEHNR, CDR2 FQNEAQ (reference sequence). The CDR3 loop reads CASSPTATEAFF. In DNA, the CDR3 is TGTGCCAGCAGCCCCACAGCGACTGAAGCTTTCTTT. The complete variable domain, with remaining parts taken from reference TRBV7-9 and TRBJ1-1, reads DTGVSQNPRHKITKRGQNVTFRCDPISEHNRLYWYRQTLGQGPEFLTYFQNEAQLEKSRLLSDRFSAERPKGSFSTLEIQRTEQGDSAMYLCASSPTATEAFFGQGTRLTVV.

This clone appeared a single time. For the CDR3, the DNA is TGCGCCAGCAGCCCGAGGGTTCGGGGAAGGTTGGGAAGTGGGGAGCTGTTTTTT. Protein: CASSPRVRGRLGSGELFF. The chain carries TRBV4-1 and TRBJ2-2, with D possibly TRBD2 on 5 matching bases. From germline, CDR1 is MGHRA and CDR2 YSYEKL. This CDR3 has 18 residues. Between the trimmed V and J ends, which lost 4 bases and 8 bases, there was a span of 26 bases.

The gene calls are TRBV5-8 and TRBJ1-5, with D tentatively TRBD1 (5 bases). There are 13 residues in the CDR3. Germline values: CDR1 SGHTS, CDR2 YDEGEE. With 3 bases removed from V and 4 bases from J, the gap between germline ends came to 8 bases. In DNA form, the CDR3 reads TGTGCCAGCAGCTCTCAGGGAAATCAGCCCCAGCATTTT. Residues: CASSSQGNQPQHF.

This clone was seen more than once but under ten times. The rearrangement links TRBV30 to TRBJ1-1, with D unclear. This CDR3 region has 13 residues. Germline V gene data show CDR1 as GTSNPN and CDR2 as SVGIG (reference sequence). Trimming took 0 bases from V and 11 from J, leaving 16 bases between them. DNA for the CDR3: TGTGCCTGGAGTGTAACCAGATTATACGTTGCTTTCTTT. It translates to CAWSVTRLYVAFF.

This chain links TRBV4-1 with TRBJ2-7, with TRBD2 as a possible D gene (6 bases). This CDR3 comprises 14 residues. V lost 1 base to trimming and J lost 3 bases, with 10 bases between them. Per the germline V gene, CDR1 is MGHRA and CDR2 is YSYEKL. The CDR3, as DNA: TGCGCCAGCAGCCAAGTACCAGCGGGCTACGAGCAGTACTTC. Residues: CASSQVPAGYEQYF.

The sample holds one count of this clone. The chain uses TRBV5-4 and TRBJ2-6, with D unclear. The germline gives CDR1 SGHNT, CDR2 YYREEE (reference sequence). CDR3 length: 15 residues. The V end was cut by 1 base, the J end by 0 bases, with 5 bases between. CDR3 nucleotides: TGTGCCAGCAGCTTGAAAGGCTCTGGGGCCAACGTCCTGACTTTC. Its protein is CASSLKGSGANVLTF.

The rearrangement uses TRBV28 and TRBJ1-2, with D maybe TRBD1 (5 bases). The CDR3 totals 14 residues. The germline V gene encodes CDR1 MDHEN and CDR2 SYDVKM. V lost 10 bases and J lost 2, with 17 bases in between. Written as DNA, the CDR3 is TGTGCCACTATTTCGCAGGGATCAAACTATGGCTACACCTTC. As protein: CATISQGSNYGYTF.

This chain links TRBV29-1 with TRBJ2-7; maybe TRBD2 (6 bases). Trimming took off 5 bases at V and 1 base at J, with 9 bases between the two ends. Germline V gene lookup returns CDR1 SQVTM and CDR2 ANQGSEA. The CDR3 consists of 12 residues. DNA for the CDR3: TGCAGCGTTCACGGGGGTTCCTACGAGCAGTACTTC. This codes for CSVHGGSYEQYF.

This chain uses TRBV6-1 with TRBJ1-2; D uncertain. The CDR3 runs 14 residues. Germline CDR1 MNHNS, CDR2 SASEGT. V dropped 4 bases and J dropped 4 bases, with 13 bases sitting between them. CDR3 sequence: CASSGAAWGYGYTF. Written as DNA, the CDR3 is TGTGCCAGCAGTGGAGCCGCCTGGGGCTATGGCTACACCTTC.

The chain recombines TRBV19 with TRBJ2-1; maybe TRBD2 (5 bases). The CDR3 totals 16 residues. Germline V gene sequence: CDR1 LNHDA, CDR2 SQIVND (reference sequence). Trimming stripped 6 bases from V and 5 bases from J, with 20 bases between. CDR3 sequence (DNA): TGTGCCAGTAGCCCATCAGTCATCTCGGGGAACAATGAGCAGTTCTTC. It yields the protein CASSPSVISGNNEQFF. The variable domain in full, completed from reference TRBV19 and TRBJ2-1, reads DGGITQSPKYLFRKEGQNVTLSCEQNLNHDAMYWYRQDPGQGLRLIYYSQIVNDFQKGDIAEGYSVSREKKESFPLTVTSAQKNPTAFYLCASSPSVISGNNEQFFGPGTRLTVL.

J is TRBJ2-7 and V is TRBV20-1, with D perhaps matching TRBD2 (5 bases). Germline V gene data show CDR1 as DFQATT and CDR2 as SNEGSKA (reference sequence). The CDR3 spans 11 residues. The V end lost 3 bases, the J end lost 6 bases, and 9 bases lay between the germline ends. The CDR3 DNA reads TGCAGTGCTAGGCGGACTGCCGAGCAGTACTTC. It codes for CSARRTAEQYF.

The genes are TRBV5-1 and TRBJ2-5; 10 nucleotides agree with TRBD2. This CDR3 is built from 14 residues. V shed 4 bases and J 7 bases; nucleotides not matched to a gene: 7. Germline V lookup: CDR1 SGHRS, CDR2 YFSETQ. CDR3 loop: CASSPQREGGTQYF. In DNA form, the CDR3 reads TGCGCCAGCAGCCCGCAGCGGGAGGGAGGGACCCAGTACTTC.

The rearrangement uses TRBV6-5 and TRBJ1-5; tentative D call: TRBD1 (5 bases). V was pared by 4 bases and J by 6 bases, with 13 bases between. This CDR3 has 14 residues. The germline V gene encodes CDR1 MNHEY and CDR2 SVGAGI. The CDR3 protein is CASSLGQGSQPQHF. DNA of the CDR3: TGTGCCAGCAGTTTGGGCCAGGGAAGTCAGCCCCAGCATTTT.

This clone was seen more than once but under ten times. This rearrangement joins TRBV9 to TRBJ2-1, with TRBD2 as a possible D gene (6 bases). The CDR3 runs to 15 residues. With 3 bases removed from V and 0 bases from J, the gap between germline ends came to 10 bases. Germline loops: CDR1 SGDLS, CDR2 YYNGEE. CDR3 protein: CASSAGTGSYNEQFF. The CDR3 DNA reads as TGTGCCAGCAGCGCCGGGACTGGCTCCTACAATGAGCAGTTCTTC.